What follows is one T cell receptor beta chain and its context. Its antigen has not been determined. One base away there is no much larger clone; base qualities are not given. The data originate from a study of OX40 agonist ivuxolimab in advanced cancers. About the full investigation: The costimulatory receptor OX40 (CD134) was targeted by ivuxolimab, a fully human IgG2 agonistic monoclonal antibody. Of the approximately 50 dose-escalation patients, hepatocellular carcinoma was present in about 19, melanoma in around 15, renal cell carcinoma in 9 and head and neck cancer in 9. Intravenous ivuxolimab was administered to patients every 2 weeks at six dose levels: 0.01, 0.1, 0.3, 1.5, 3 and 10 mg/kg. Prior anti-PD-1, anti-PD-L1 or anti-CTLA-4 therapy was permitted, and checkpoint inhibitors had been received by about 37% of dose-escalation patients. The purpose of peripheral TCRbeta sequencing was to test whether ivuxolimab changed TCR sequence diversity and led to clonal T-cell expansion. In the dose-escalation cohort, 70% to 90% of patients were male, and the mean age was roughly 56 years with a range of roughly 20 to 79. Three dose-escalation patients achieved partial responses, one with hepatocellular carcinoma and two with cutaneous melanoma. The paper reports the monotherapy dose-escalation portion (N of about 52 patients) of the phase I ivuxolimab trial.

Genomic DNA was extracted from sorted cells for sequencing of the TCRbeta CDR3 region. TCRbeta CDR3 regions were sequenced using the immunoSEQ Assay. TCRdb retrieved this table from immuneACCESS and kept in-frame rearrangements only. Not all clones are present; in checked studies, unresolved V genes account for under half, and no reason is known for the remainder. The sample table records under 60,000 clones; 85% to 90% of these occur just once. The ten largest clones capture around 11% of the sample. Patients with a history of autoimmune disease or receiving systemic immunosuppression were excluded from the trial. In every dose cohort, peripheral blood was drawn for TCR sequencing at baseline, cycle 4 day 1, and cycle 7 day 1. The samples were taken from a phase I, first-in-human, multicenter, open-label dose-escalation trial of ivuxolimab. Adults with locally advanced or metastatic head and neck squamous cell, hepatocellular, melanoma or renal cell carcinoma were enrolled in the trial. CD4+ and CD8+ T cells were sorted separately from peripheral blood before TCR sequencing.

General findings and caveats noted by the study authors: Low levels of normalized T-cell clonal expansion were also seen in some nonresponding patients. The antigen specificity of the clonally expanded peripheral T cells was not determined. At doses of 0.1 to 3.0 mg/kg, clonal expansion of both CD4+ and CD8+ blood T cells was observed from baseline to week 6. After ivuxolimab, more expanded clones were found on average in CD8+ T cells than in CD4+ T cells. In the 0.1-3.0 mg/kg groups, partial responders had among the lowest normalized peripheral clonal expansion, particularly in CD8+ T cells.

The CDR3, cysteine through phenylalanine, is 16 amino acids long. CDR3 DNA is the only sequence kept; it has 48 bases, read in frame from the first base. The germline V gene provides CDR1 SGDLS and CDR2 YYNGEE. Deletion took 4 bases off V and 0 bases off J, with a span of 16 bases between the germline ends. The sequencing used CD4+ or CD8+ T cells sorted from blood, collected in a trial of the OX40 agonist ivuxolimab. The sequence was collected from an adult with an advanced solid tumor such as melanoma, head and neck, liver or kidney cancer. Recombination joined TRBV9 with TRBJ1-1, with the D gene not confidently named. CDR3 loop: CASSSGAQLLNTEAFF. The DNA reads TGTGCCAGCAGCAGTGGAGCGCAACTTTTGAACACTGAAGCTTTCTTT.